The sample holds a few counts of the clone carrying this T cell receptor beta chain. The data are from a study of response to subunit inactivated influenza vaccine. The CDR3 contains 15 residues. Per germline, CDR1 LGHNA and CDR2 YSLEER. V lost 0 bases, J lost 0 bases, and 8 bases lay in between. MiXCR was run by TCRdb on the RT-PCR reads, yielding one entry per CDR3 protein. The table records around 320,000 distinct CDR3 sequences, approximately 23% of them present only once. The chain uses TRBV4-3 and TRBJ1-1; D is uncertain. This TCR was sampled from a man in his fifties or sixties who received an inactivated influenza vaccine. Sample: PBMCs from blood, taken approximately 20 months after vaccination. The DNA of the CDR3 is TGCGCCAGCAGCCAAGAAGTAGTCCTGAACACTGAAGCTTTCTTT. Its protein product is CASSQEVVLNTEAFF.